These T cell receptor beta chains were read from a single sample in a study of CD8+CD57+ T cells in acquired aplastic anemia. TCRdb re-called the reads with MiXCR, one entry per CDR3 protein. The sample carries approximately 150,000 distinct CDR3 sequences, around half recorded once. The sequenced sample consisted of sorted CD4+, CD8+, or CD8+CD57+ T cells (not recorded which) from PBMCs. Source of these receptors: a human donor with aplastic anemia. Each CDR3 is given with its conserved first and last residue. A D gene is named only where the DNA matches it firmly. Some rows mark clone size as missing; the rest say once, few, many or name a class of expanded clone.

CDR3 DNA	CDR3 protein	V gene	D gene	clone size	J gene
TGTGCCAGCAGCCAAGATTTGCTGAGCTCTAATGAAAAACTGTTTTTT	CASSQDLLSSNEKLFF	TRBV3-1	NA	NA	TRBJ1-4
TGTGCCAGCAGCTTGGGCGGACGGGGGGTGAACGAGCAGTACTTC	CASSLGGRGVNEQYF	TRBV7-6	TRBD2	NA	TRBJ2-7
TGTGCCAGCAGAGAAAGGGGGGCCTACGAGCAGTACTTC	CASRERGAYEQYF	TRBV27	NA	many	TRBJ2-7
TGTGCCAGGGTTGAGACAGGGGACTATGGCTACACCTTC	CARVETGDYGYTF	TRBV6-4	TRBD1	many	TRBJ1-2
TGTGCCAGCAGTGACTTGGGACAGGGCGGCACTGAAGCTTTCTTT	CASSDLGQGGTEAFF	TRBV2	TRBD1	many	TRBJ1-1
TGTGCCAGCAGCCAAGTGGCAGGGAGTCACACCTTC	CASSQVAGSHTF	TRBV14	NA	NA	TRBJ1-2
TGTGCCATCAGTGATAGCGGCCACACCGGGGAGCTGTTTTTT	CAISDSGHTGELFF	TRBV10-3	NA	NA	TRBJ2-2
TGCGCCAGCAGCTTAGACTGGGCAGATACGCAGTATTTT	CASSLDWADTQYF	TRBV10-1	NA	NA	TRBJ2-3
TGCAGTGCTAGAGCCCCAGGTCCCTACGAGCAGTACTTC	CSARAPGPYEQYF	TRBV20-1	NA	NA	TRBJ2-7
TGTGCCAGCAGCTTAGGGACTAGTTATGAGCAGTTCTTC	CASSLGTSYEQFF	TRBV7-3	TRBD2	many	TRBJ2-1
TGCGCCAGCAGCCAAGCCGGGGGGGCAGGACGAGATACGCAGTATTTT	CASSQAGGAGRDTQYF	TRBV4-1	TRBD2	many	TRBJ2-3
TGTGCCATCAGTGAGAGGGGTTATCAGCCCCAGCATTTT	CAISERGYQPQHF	TRBV10-3	NA	many	TRBJ1-5
TGTGCCAGCAGCGCCGAACAGGAGAACACTGAAGCTTTCTTT	CASSAEQENTEAFF	TRBV5-5	NA	few	TRBJ1-1
TGCAGCGTTGATACCGCGTATGGCTACACCTTC	CSVDTAYGYTF	TRBV29-1	NA	NA	TRBJ1-2
TGTGCCAGCAGCCCGGGGGCGGGAGCGCAGTATTTT	CASSPGAGAQYF	TRBV7-2	NA	many	TRBJ2-3
TGTGCCACCAGTGATGTTGGGACAGGGTACCACGAGCAGTACTTC	CATSDVGTGYHEQYF	TRBV24-1	TRBD1	NA	TRBJ2-7
TGTGCCAGCAGCTCCCGGGACGGGGCAGATACGCAGTATTTT	CASSSRDGADTQYF	TRBV5-4	NA	few	TRBJ2-3
TGTGCCAGCAGCGTAGAGGGGGGTCGGGAGACCCAGTACTTC	CASSVEGGRETQYF	TRBV9	NA	NA	TRBJ2-5
TGTGCCAGCTCACCGCTGGACAGAGAGAACACTGAAGCTTTCTTT	CASSPLDRENTEAFF	TRBV18	NA	NA	TRBJ1-1
TGTGGAGGGGGCAAAAACATTCAGTACTTC	CGGGKNIQYF	TRBV19	NA	NA	TRBJ2-4
TGTGCCAGCAGCGCGACAGGGAACGAGCAGTACTTC	CASSATGNEQYF	TRBV9	TRBD1	NA	TRBJ2-7
TGTGCCAGTAGTTACGGGACAGAAATGAACACTGAAGCTTTCTTT	CASSYGTEMNTEAFF	TRBV19	TRBD1	few	TRBJ1-1
TGCGCCAGCAGAGGAGACAGTTATTCACCCCTCCACTTT	CASRGDSYSPLHF	TRBV23-1	NA	NA	TRBJ1-6
TGTGCCAGCAGCTTCTCCGGGACCCGGAACATTCAGTACTTC	CASSFSGTRNIQYF	TRBV28	NA	NA	TRBJ2-4
TGTGCCAGCAGGGACAGAGCCTACGAGCAGTACTTC	CASRDRAYEQYF	TRBV25-1	NA	NA	TRBJ2-7
TGCGCCAGCAGCTCGGCCGATGGTCCATCCTACGAGCAGTACTTC	CASSSADGPSYEQYF	TRBV5-1	NA	few	TRBJ2-7
TGTGCCACCGAACCAAACCGGGACTACGAGCAGTACTTC	CATEPNRDYEQYF	TRBV10-3	NA	NA	TRBJ2-7
TGTGCCAGCAGCTTAGGCGGAAAACTGTTTTTT	CASSLGGKLFF	TRBV7-9	NA	NA	TRBJ1-4
TGTGCCAGCAGGTCCGGGACAGGGTCGGTTGAAGCTTTCTTT	CASRSGTGSVEAFF	TRBV6-2/TRBV6-3	TRBD1	few	TRBJ1-1
TGTGCCAGCAGCTTACACCCGACAAGACAGAACACTGAAGCTTTCTTT	CASSLHPTRQNTEAFF	TRBV7-3	NA	many	TRBJ1-1
TGTGCCAGCAGACCGAGGGAGGAGCAGTTCTTC	CASRPREEQFF	TRBV7-2	NA	NA	TRBJ2-1
TGTGCCAGCAGCCCGGGGGCGGGGACTAGCGGGAGCCATGAGCAGTTCTTC	CASSPGAGTSGSHEQFF	TRBV7-1	TRBD2	NA	TRBJ2-1
TGTGCCAGCAGCTTAGTACTAGTCCTAGAAGAGACCCAGTACTTC	CASSLVLVLEETQYF	TRBV7-2	NA	NA	TRBJ2-5
TGTGCCAGCAGCTTAGCCGTACTAGCGGGGAGAGGCACAGATACGCAGTATTTT	CASSLAVLAGRGTDTQYF	TRBV7-2	TRBD2	many	TRBJ2-3
TGCGCCAGCAGCTTTTTGAGGAGGGACACTGAAGCTTTCTTT	CASSFLRRDTEAFF	TRBV5-1	NA	NA	TRBJ1-1
TGTACCAGCAGCTTGGACATGGGGACTTACAATGAGCAGTTCTTC	CTSSLDMGTYNEQFF	TRBV9	NA	NA	TRBJ2-1
TGTGCCAGCTCACCGGCGGGAGGCCCCTACAATGAGCAGTTCTTC	CASSPAGGPYNEQFF	TRBV18	TRBD2	few	TRBJ2-1
TGTGCCAGCAGCCTGGACGCAGCTTATAATTCACCCCTCCACTTT	CASSLDAAYNSPLHF	TRBV7-6	NA	NA	TRBJ1-6
TGTGCCAGTACCATGTTGGGCGAGACCCAGTACTTC	CASTMLGETQYF	TRBV19	NA	NA	TRBJ2-5
TGCGCCAGCAGACCCCCAGGGTCACCTTCCGGCAATGAGCAGTTCTTC	CASRPPGSPSGNEQFF	TRBV5-1	NA	many	TRBJ2-1
TGTGCCATCAGTGAGGGGGGCACAGATACGCAGTATTTT	CAISEGGTDTQYF	TRBV10-3	NA	many	TRBJ2-3
TGTGCCACCAGCTTCCGACAGGCTGCTAACTATGGCTACACCTTC	CATSFRQAANYGYTF	TRBV15	NA	NA	TRBJ1-2
TGTGCCATCAGTGAGTCAACAGCGGCCTACGAGCAGTACTTC	CAISESTAAYEQYF	TRBV10-3	NA	few	TRBJ2-7
TGTGCCAGCAACAGGGACTACCGTTCACCCCTCCACTTT	CASNRDYRSPLHF	TRBV7-9	NA	few	TRBJ1-6
TGCAGTGCTAGATTTAGCCTCACAGATACGCAGTATTTT	CSARFSLTDTQYF	TRBV20-1	NA	once	TRBJ2-3
TGCAGTGCTAGTGACAGGGGGAGCAATCAGCCCCAGCATTTT	CSASDRGSNQPQHF	TRBV20-1	TRBD1	many	TRBJ1-5
TGTGCCACCAGTAGTGATTTTCGAGGGGACGGAAACTATGGCTACACCTTC	CATSSDFRGDGNYGYTF	TRBV24-1	NA	NA	TRBJ1-2
TGTGCCAGCAGAACGACGGCTAATTCACCCCTCCACTTT	CASRTTANSPLHF	TRBV27	NA	many	TRBJ1-6
TGTGCCAGCAGTTCGGGACAGGGTGTCACTGAAGCTTTCTTT	CASSSGQGVTEAFF	TRBV28	TRBD1	many	TRBJ1-1
TGTGCCAGCAGTTACGGTGGGGTGAACACTGAAGCTTTCTTT	CASSYGGVNTEAFF	TRBV6-5	NA	many	TRBJ1-1
TGTGCCTGCTCGAGTAATAGCAATCAGCCCCAGCATTTT	CACSSNSNQPQHF	TRBV19	NA	NA	TRBJ1-5
TGTGCCAGCAGCTCAACCTCCTACGAGCAGTACTTC	CASSSTSYEQYF	TRBV2	NA	many	TRBJ2-7
TGTGCCAGCAGCTTAGGACAGGGGATGAACACTGAAGCTTCCTTT	CASSLGQGMNTEASF	TRBV5-6	TRBD1	NA	TRBJ1-1
TGTGCCAGCAGTTTGAAAGGGCATGGCTACACCTTC	CASSLKGHGYTF	TRBV12-3/TRBV12-4	NA	NA	TRBJ1-2
TGTGCCAGCAGTGAACTTTTTGGAGGTAGTCAGCCCCAGCATTTT	CASSELFGGSQPQHF	TRBV6-1	NA	NA	TRBJ1-5
TGTGCCAGTAGTATAGATCGGGGAGGGTCTCAGCCCCAGCATTTT	CASSIDRGGSQPQHF	TRBV19	NA	NA	TRBJ1-5